The 5 T cell receptor beta chains reported below all come from one sample, sequenced in a study of T-cell memory formation after mild COVID-19. TCRdb recomputed calls from the 5' RACE reads with MiXCR, one row per CDR3 protein. The table shows about 250,000 distinct CDR3 sequences, with roughly 18% occurring only once. The sample was PBMCs or a T cell subset sorted from them (not recorded which). The receptors shown here come from a man aged 18 to 29 who had mild COVID-19 (a few samples of this study predate the infection). Cell type and time point are not known.

This clonotype was counted only a few times. One end of the junction fails to match germline, which may point to a read error. This chain connects TRBV5-6 to TRBJ2-6, with no clear D. The CDR3 contains 12 residues. CDR1 SGHDT and CDR2 YYEEEE come from the germline V gene. CDR3 residues: CASSLGGSRSNF. The CDR3 nucleotides are TGTGCCAGCAGCTTGGGTGGCAGCCGATCCAACTTC.

This rearrangement joins TRBV27 to TRBJ1-2, with D possibly TRBD1 on 5 matching bases. The CDR3 runs 14 residues. V was shortened by 0 bases and J by 4 bases, with 9 bases between the two germline ends. Germline V lookup: CDR1 MNHEY, CDR2 SMNVEV (reference sequence). CDR3 nucleotides: TGTGCCAGCAGTTTATCGGACGGGGGCTATGGCTACACCTTC. It translates to CASSLSDGGYGYTF.

In this sample, this clonotype turned up many times. V usage is TRBV3-1 and J usage is TRBJ2-1; D not resolved. This CDR3 contains 14 residues. CDR1 and CDR2 (germline): LGHDT, YNNKEL (reference sequence). Deletions cut 8 bases from V and 4 bases from J, with 15 bases between. CDR3: CASCGPELYNEQFF. For the CDR3, the DNA is TGTGCCAGCTGTGGACCCGAACTATACAATGAGCAGTTCTTC.

The chain employs TRBV6-5 and TRBJ2-3; TRBD2 matches 9 bases. Germline CDR1 is MNHEY and CDR2 is SVGAGI. There are 14 residues in the CDR3. The trim removed 7 bases at V and 4 bases at J, leaving 6 bases unmatched. The chain's CDR3 is CASKWRGGPDTQYF. The CDR3 DNA reads TGTGCCAGCAAATGGCGGGGGGGGCCAGATACGCAGTATTTT.

V gene TRBV15 combines with J gene TRBJ2-7; 8 bases map to TRBD1. Germline values: CDR1 LNHNV, CDR2 YYDKDF (reference sequence). Trimming took 2 bases from V and 7 from J; bases not matched to a gene: 7. CDR3 length equals 14 residues. Here the CDR3 reads CATSRPGGAKEQYF. The CDR3 DNA is TGTGCCACCAGCAGACCAGGGGGCGCGAAAGAGCAGTACTTC.